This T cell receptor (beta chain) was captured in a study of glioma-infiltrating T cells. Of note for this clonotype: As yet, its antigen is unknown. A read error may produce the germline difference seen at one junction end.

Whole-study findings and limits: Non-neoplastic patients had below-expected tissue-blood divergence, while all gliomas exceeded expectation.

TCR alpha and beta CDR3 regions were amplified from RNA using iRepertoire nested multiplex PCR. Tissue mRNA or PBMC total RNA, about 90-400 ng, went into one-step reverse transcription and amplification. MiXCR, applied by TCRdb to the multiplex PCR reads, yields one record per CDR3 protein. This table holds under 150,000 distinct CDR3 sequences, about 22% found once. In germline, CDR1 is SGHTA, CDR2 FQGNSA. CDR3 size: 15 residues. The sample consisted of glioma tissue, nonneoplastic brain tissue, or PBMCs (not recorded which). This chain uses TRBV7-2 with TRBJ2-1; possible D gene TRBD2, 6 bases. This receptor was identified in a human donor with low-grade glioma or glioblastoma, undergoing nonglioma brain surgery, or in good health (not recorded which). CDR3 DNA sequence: TGCGCCAGCAGCTTGGTTAGCGGCCCTTACAATGAGCAGTTCTTC. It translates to CASSLVSGPYNEQFF.